Presented here are 23 T cell receptor beta chains from one specimen sequenced in a study of blood T cells in healthy people across ages. Sample-barcoded 5' priming and a J-beta primer mix drove a second PCR of about 6 to 12 cycles. TCRdb itself ran the 5' RACE reads through MiXCR, one entry per CDR3 protein. This repertoire shows 850,000 to 950,000 distinct CDR3 sequences, less than 35% found once; its top ten account for approximately 15%. The source material was blood. All receptors come from a woman aged 80 or older in good health.

As for this clonotype: This may be a read error, as it is one base from a much larger clone. The rearrangement links TRBV5-1 to TRBJ2-4; the D is unclear. Looked up from germline, CDR1 is SGHRS and CDR2 is YFSETQ. The V end lost 3 bases, the J end lost 0 bases, and 10 bases lay between the germline ends. The CDR3 loop spans 15 amino acids. CDR3 amino acids: CASSSSAVAKNIQYF. CDR3 DNA: TGCGCCAGCAGCTCGTCGGCGGTAGCCAAAAACATTCAGTACTTC.

The rearrangement uses TRBV16 and TRBJ1-1; 7 positions agree with TRBD1. The CDR3 is 15 amino acids. With V trimmed by 2 bases and J by 1 base, 4 bases remained unmatched. Germline V gene data show CDR1 as KGHSY and CDR2 as FQNENV. CDR3 in DNA: TGTGCCAGCAGCCAACTGACAGGGCAGAACACTGAAGCTTTCTTT. Protein sequence: CASSQLTGQNTEAFF.

The rearrangement links TRBV2 to TRBJ2-3, with D uncertain. This CDR3 is built from 15 residues. Germline lookup yields CDR1 SNHLY and CDR2 FYNNEI. V dropped 4 bases and J dropped 0 bases, with 11 bases sitting between them. CDR3 region: CASSVYLSSTDTQYF. Written as DNA, the CDR3 is TGTGCCAGCAGTGTTTATCTTTCTAGCACAGATACGCAGTATTTT.

This clonotype was seen at least ten times. The chain couples TRBV7-2 to TRBJ2-6; 9 positions match TRBD2. Unmatched junction bases numbered 2, after V lost 5 bases and J lost 3 bases. The CDR3 sequence is 15 residues long. CDR1 SGHTA and CDR2 FQGNSA come from the germline V gene. CDR3 DNA: TGTGCCAGCAGCCCGACTAGCGGTGGGGCCAACGTCCTGACTTTC. Residues: CASSPTSGGANVLTF.

This clonotype has at least ten counts. The chain links TRBV6-2 or TRBV6-3 to TRBJ2-7, with D possibly being TRBD1 or TRBD2 (7 bases each). Trimming took 6 bases from V and 4 from J, leaving 16 bases between them. The CDR3 has 14 residues. In germline, CDR1 is MNHEY, CDR2 SVGEGT. The CDR3 DNA follows: TGTGCCAGCAGGCCCCCGCAGGGGGGGTACGAGCAGTACTTC. Protein product: CASRPPQGGYEQYF.

This chain's CDR3 is CASSLQNPLNTEAFF. CDR3 nucleotides: TGCGCCAGCAGCTTGCAGAACCCTTTGAACACTGAAGCTTTCTTT. The V and J genes are TRBV5-1 and TRBJ1-1; the D is unclear. V dropped 1 base and J dropped 0 bases, with 10 bases sitting between them. This CDR3 has 15 amino acids. Germline V gives CDR1 SGHRS, CDR2 YFSETQ. The full variable domain, in which reference TRBV5-1 and TRBJ1-1 provide the parts outside the CDR3, is KAGVTQTPRYLIKTRGQQVTLSCSPISGHRSVSWYQQTPGQGLQFLFEYFSETQRNKGNFPGRFSGRQFSNSRSEMNVSTLELGDSALYLCASSLQNPLNTEAFFGQGTRLTVV.

This clonotype was seen repeatedly, ten times or more. CDR3 loop: CSARTDRGPYGYTF. As DNA, the CDR3 is TGCAGTGCTAGAACCGACCGGGGGCCCTATGGCTACACCTTC. The chain couples TRBV20-1 to TRBJ1-2, with D possibly matching TRBD1 (6 bases). The CDR3 contains 14 residues. Germline V CDR1 and CDR2: DFQATT, SNEGSKA (reference sequence). Trimming shortened V by 2 bases and J by 4 bases, and 14 bases separated the two germline ends.

This clonotype has at least ten counts. CDR3 DNA sequence: TGTGCCAGCAGCTCCCCGTGGTCTACAACAGATACGCAGTATTTT. Translated, it gives CASSSPWSTTDTQYF. The chain links TRBV25-1 to TRBJ2-3; D remains ambiguous. The CDR3 spans 15 residues. Looked up from germline, CDR1 is MGHDK and CDR2 is SYGVNS. V was cut by 6 bases and J by 3 bases, with 16 bases left in between.

This clonotype was recorded many times. The V and J genes are TRBV6-2 or TRBV6-3 and TRBJ1-6; D not resolved. Germline CDR1 and CDR2: MNHEY and SVGEGT. CDR3 length: 13 amino acids. With 7 bases removed from V and 7 bases from J, the gap between germline ends came to 11 bases. The CDR3 DNA follows: TGTGCCAGCATCGGGCAGCAAAATTCACCCCTCCACTTT. Encoded protein: CASIGQQNSPLHF.

Notes on this clonotype: One end of the junction varies from germline; a read error may be responsible. The chain couples TRBV12-3 or TRBV12-4 to TRBJ2-3; D is perhaps TRBD2 (6 bases). The CDR3 sequence is 15 residues long. The CDR3 is CASRKMIASADMQYF. CDR3 bases: TGTGCCAGCAGAAAAATGATAGCTAGCGCAGATATGCAGTATTTT.

This clonotype was observed at least ten times. This chain links TRBV6-1 with TRBJ2-7, with D tentatively TRBD1 or TRBD2 (6 bases each). Germline V gene sequence: CDR1 MNHNS, CDR2 SASEGT. V was cut by 4 bases and J by 2 bases, with 18 bases left in between. The CDR3 sequence is 16 residues long. Written as DNA, the CDR3 is TGTGCCAGCAGTGGGCCCGAGGGGGGCTCTACCTACGAGCAGTACTTC. Protein sequence: CASSGPEGGSTYEQYF.

The chain is built from TRBV10-3 and TRBJ1-1; 7 bases are shared with TRBD1. The junction had 5 bases not matched to a gene; V was cut back by 0 bases and J by 4 bases. Germline CDR1 and CDR2: ENHRY and SYGVKD. The CDR3 has 15 residues. CDR3 region: CAISESEQGSTEAFF. CDR3 coding DNA: TGTGCCATCAGTGAGTCGGAACAGGGGAGCACTGAAGCTTTCTTT.

In regard to this clonotype: This may be a read error, as it is one base from a much larger clone. The conserved final phenylalanine or tryptophan is absent from the CDR3, which likely points to a read error. This rearrangement joins TRBV2 to TRBJ2-5; D is unresolved. V lost 4 bases and J lost 2, with 5 bases in between. The germline CDR1 and CDR2 sequences are SNHLY and FYNNEI. This CDR3 is 12 amino acids long. For the CDR3, the DNA is TGTGCCAGCAGTGTTTCTCAAGAGACCCAGTACGTC. Translating gives CASSVSQETQYV.

The J gene is TRBJ2-1, the V gene TRBV6-5; D unclear. V lost 6 bases and J lost 8, with 14 bases in between. CDR1 is MNHEY and CDR2 is SVGAGI in the germline V gene. This CDR3 contains 13 residues. The CDR3: CASSRERGYEQFF. CDR3 coding DNA: TGTGCCAGCAGCCGAGAGCGAGGCTATGAGCAGTTCTTC.

The chain joins TRBV12-3 or TRBV12-4 to TRBJ1-1; D might be TRBD1 (5 bases). There are 15 residues in the CDR3. Trimming left V 10 bases short and J 0 bases short, with 18 bases between. The CDR3 here is CAIATGGNMNTEAFF. The DNA of the CDR3 is TGTGCCATAGCGACCGGGGGAAATATGAACACTGAAGCTTTCTTT.

This clonotype appeared many times. The chain is built from TRBV20-1 and TRBJ2-3; maybe TRBD1 (6 bases). There are 17 residues in the CDR3. Germline CDR1 DFQATT, CDR2 SNEGSKA (reference sequence). Trimming took off 3 bases at V and 3 bases at J, with 22 bases between the two ends. The CDR3 region has the DNA TGCAGTGCTAGCCGCCGGATCAGGGGATTGGGGACAGATACGCAGTATTTT. It yields the protein CSASRRIRGLGTDTQYF.

This clonotype was detected only a few times. A much larger clone lies one base from this, so it may be a read error. This chain links TRBV5-1 with TRBJ2-3, with 11 bases aligning to TRBD2. The germline V gene has CDR1 SGHRS and CDR2 YFSETQ. The CDR3 runs to 16 residues. V lost 2 bases to trimming and J lost 5 bases; unmatched junction nucleotides: 7. CDR3 nucleotide sequence: TGCGCCAGCAGCTTACGGACTAGCGGGTCGGGAGATACGCAGTATTTT. It yields the protein CASSLRTSGSGDTQYF. Using reference TRBV5-1 and TRBJ2-3 for the parts outside the CDR3, the full variable domain is KAGVTQTPRYLIKTRGQQVTLSCSPISGHRSVSWYQQTPGQGLQFLFEYFSETQRNKGNFPGRFSGRQFSNSRSEMNVSTLELGDSALYLCASSLRTSGSGDTQYFGPGTRLTVL.

The chain recombines TRBV20-1 with TRBJ1-4; 8 bases are shared with TRBD1. The V gene's germline CDR1 is DFQATT and CDR2 SNEGSKA (reference sequence). Trimming removed 3 bases from V and 10 bases from J; junction bases left unmatched: 19. The length of the CDR3 is 17 residues. The CDR3 nucleotides read TGCAGTGCTAGCAACCCCCCAGTGACAGGGGATGCGGGAAAACTGTTTTTT. Translated, it gives CSASNPPVTGDAGKLFF.

This clonotype was picked up many times. This chain joins TRBV6-1 and TRBJ1-2, with D hard to call. The germline CDR1 and CDR2 sequences are MNHNS and SASEGT. V gave up 4 bases and J gave up 5 bases, with 11 bases separating them. The CDR3 is 13 residues long. The CDR3 sequence is CASSVRVEYGYTF. The CDR3 bases are TGTGCCAGCAGTGTAAGGGTTGAGTATGGCTACACCTTC.

This clonotype was seen at least ten times. The chain combines TRBV5-5 with TRBJ2-5, with D perhaps TRBD1 (5 bases). CDR3 length: 16 residues. Trimming removed 0 bases at V and 3 bases at J, with 15 bases between. The germline V gene encodes CDR1 SGHKS and CDR2 YYEKEE (reference sequence). Here the CDR3 DNA reads TGTGCCAGCAGCTTGGGAAAGGGGTCTTACAAAGAGACCCAGTACTTC. Translation gives CASSLGKGSYKETQYF.

This clonotype occurred a few times. The chain employs TRBV3-1 and TRBJ1-1; D uncertain. This CDR3 contains 13 residues. The germline V and J ends were trimmed by 1 base and 8 bases, with 11 bases remaining between them. Germline V gene sequence: CDR1 LGHDT, CDR2 YNNKEL (reference sequence). The CDR3 bases are TGTGCCAGCAGCCAAGGCCAGACCCTAGAAGCTTTCTTT. Translating gives CASSQGQTLEAFF.

This clonotype showed up many times. The V call is TRBV27, the J call TRBJ1-2; TRBD1 agrees at 10 bases. Losses at the gene ends were 6 bases for V and 5 bases for J; bases not matched to a gene: 12. Germline CDR1 is MNHEY and CDR2 is SMNVEV (reference sequence). CDR3 length: 16 residues. CDR3 nucleotides: TGTGCCAGCAGCCCTATGACAGGGGGCGTCGGTTATGGCTACACCTTC. Its translation is CASSPMTGGVGYGYTF.

This clonotype showed up many times. This rearrangement joins TRBV9 to TRBJ2-5, with TRBD2 identical over 9 bases. The CDR3 runs to 16 residues. Unmatched junction bases numbered 8, after V lost 3 bases and J lost 2 bases. Germline assignment: CDR1 SGDLS and CDR2 YYNGEE. This CDR3 is CASSASGSGGQETQYF. CDR3 coding DNA: TGTGCCAGCAGCGCATCGGGTAGCGGGGGTCAAGAGACCCAGTACTTC.